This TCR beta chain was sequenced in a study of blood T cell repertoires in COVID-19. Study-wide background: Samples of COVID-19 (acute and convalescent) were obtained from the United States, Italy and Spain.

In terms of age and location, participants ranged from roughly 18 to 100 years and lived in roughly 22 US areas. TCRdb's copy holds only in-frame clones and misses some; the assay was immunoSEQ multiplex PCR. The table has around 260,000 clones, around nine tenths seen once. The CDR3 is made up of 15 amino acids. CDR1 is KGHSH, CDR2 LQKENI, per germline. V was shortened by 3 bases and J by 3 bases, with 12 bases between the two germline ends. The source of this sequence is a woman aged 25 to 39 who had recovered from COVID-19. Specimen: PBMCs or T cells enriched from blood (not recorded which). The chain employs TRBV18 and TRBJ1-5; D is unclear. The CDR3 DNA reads TGTGCCAGCTCACCTTCGGCAGGCTACAATCAGCCCCAGCATTTT. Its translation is CASSPSAGYNQPQHF.